These T cell receptor beta chains were read from a single sample in a study of blood T cells in healthy people across ages. A single record per CDR3 protein comes from TCRdb applying MiXCR to the 5' RACE reads. The table records approximately 770,000 distinct CDR3 sequences, about 62% of them present only once. Sequenced material: blood. The receptors here all came from a man aged 25 to 40 in good health. The CDR3 runs from the conserved cysteine through the conserved F or W. A D gene is named only where the DNA matches it firmly. Some rows mark clone size as missing; the rest say once, few, many or name a class of expanded clone.

.,TRBJ2-3,.,TRBV29-1,CSVEDQGSILTDTQYF,TGCAGCGTTGAAGATCAAGGTAGTATCCTCACAGATACGCAGTATTTT
.,TRBJ2-7,.,TRBV5-1,CASSYGQAKLEQYF,TGCGCCAGCAGCTACGGACAAGCTAAGCTTGAGCAGTACTTC
.,TRBJ1-1,.,TRBV29-1,CSAMTVKSTEAFF,TGCAGCGCGATGACAGTTAAAAGTACTGAAGCTTTCTTT
few,TRBJ1-1,TRBD1,TRBV4-1,CASSQEWRGRFSGNTEAFF,TGCGCCAGCAGCCAAGAGTGGAGGGGGCGCTTTTCTGGGAACACTGAAGCTTTCTTT
.,TRBJ1-2,.,TRBV9,CASSVIAPNYGYTF,TGTGCCAGCAGCGTCATCGCTCCTAACTATGGCTACACCTTC
few,TRBJ2-1,TRBD2,TRBV7-2,CASSLGGGAGGEQFF,TGTGCCAGCAGCTTAGGCGGGGGGGCCGGTGGTGAGCAGTTCTTC
.,TRBJ2-1,.,TRBV6-6,CASSYGTLTNEQFF,TGTGCCAGCAGTTACGGTACGCTGACCAATGAGCAGTTCTTC
.,TRBJ2-1,TRBD2,TRBV7-2,CASSFGGGAGGYEQFF,TGTGCCAGCAGCTTCGGCGGGGGGGCAGGAGGATATGAGCAGTTCTTC
few,TRBJ2-1,.,TRBV15,CATSLAGYNQFF,TGTGCCACCAGTCTAGCCGGGTATAACCAGTTCTTC
few,TRBJ2-1,.,TRBV20-1,CSASPSLNEQFF,TGCAGTGCTAGCCCCTCCCTTAATGAGCAGTTCTTC
.,TRBJ2-5,.,TRBV25-1,CASSEFLLLRTVRETQYF,TGTGCCAGCAGTGAATTTTTGCTCCTAAGGACAGTCAGGGAGACCCAGTACTTC
.,TRBJ2-1,TRBD1,TRBV5-1,CASSFGQVWDNEQFF,TGCGCCAGCAGCTTTGGACAGGTCTGGGACAATGAGCAGTTCTTC
.,TRBJ2-7,TRBD1,TRBV4-3,CASSQEGGGSSYNEQYF,TGCGCCAGCAGCCAAGAAGGGGGCGGAAGCTCCTACAATGAGCAGTACTTC
once,TRBJ2-3,.,TRBV4-3,CASSHRRDWGQNTQYF,TGCGCCAGCAGCCACCGCCGGGACTGGGGTCAGAATACGCAGTATTTT
.,TRBJ2-1,.,TRBV6-2/TRBV6-3,CASSSRDAISNEQFF,TGTGCCAGCAGTTCACGGGACGCAATCTCAAATGAGCAGTTCTTC